Listed here are 30 T cell receptor beta chains from one sample, sequenced in a study of blood T cells in healthy people across ages. A second PCR, run for about 6 to 11 cycles, used a sample-barcoded 5' primer plus a J-beta primer mix. TCRdb used MiXCR to reprocess the 5' RACE reads, holding one entry per CDR3 protein. The sample yields some 1.7 million distinct CDR3 sequences, about 28% seen once. The sequencing input was blood. These receptors were taken from a woman younger than 45 in good health.

This clonotype has a count of ten or more. The gene calls are TRBV3-1 and TRBJ1-5; no clear D gene. V lost 0 bases and J 7 bases, leaving 7 bases between the germline ends. This CDR3 region has 13 residues. In germline, CDR1 is LGHDT, CDR2 YNNKEL (reference sequence). The chain's CDR3 is CASSQESGQPQHF. CDR3 DNA sequence: TGTGCCAGCAGCCAAGAAAGTGGGCAGCCCCAGCATTTT.

This clonotype was seen only a few times. This chain connects TRBV9 to TRBJ2-3; the match to TRBD2 covers 11 bases. V lost 3 bases to trimming and J lost 3 bases; unmatched junction nucleotides: 9. The germline gives CDR1 SGDLS, CDR2 YYNGEE. The CDR3 sequence is 17 residues long. CDR3 in amino acids: CASSGTSGGGPTDTQYF. Here the CDR3 DNA reads TGTGCCAGCAGCGGTACTAGCGGGGGAGGACCTACAGATACGCAGTATTTT.

This clonotype was observed a few times. The chain has TRBV10-3 and TRBJ2-3; no clear D. The CDR3 spans 12 residues. Trimming took 10 bases from V and 3 from J, leaving 11 bases between them. Germline CDR1 ENHRY, CDR2 SYGVKD. CDR3 residues: CATSTMTDTQYF. CDR3 in DNA: TGTGCCACCTCGACGATGACAGATACGCAGTATTTT.

CDR3 residues: CASSLPGLTYNEQFF. The DNA for the CDR3 is TGTGCCAGCAGTCTTCCGGGACTGACCTACAATGAGCAGTTCTTC. The chain couples TRBV6-5 to TRBJ2-1, with D possibly being TRBD2 (6 bases). Germline loops: CDR1 MNHEY, CDR2 SVGAGI. The CDR3 length is 15 residues. V lost 5 bases to trimming and J lost 2 bases, with 13 bases between them.

This clonotype was seen ten or more times. This sequence joins TRBV5-1 and TRBJ2-5, with a tentative D call TRBD2 (6 bases). The CDR3 totals 12 residues. Trimming left V 9 bases short and J 3 bases short, with 12 bases between. The germline gives CDR1 SGHRS, CDR2 YFSETQ. CDR3 DNA: TGCGCCACCCCTCCGGGAGAAGAGACCCAGTACTTC. It encodes CATPPGEETQYF.

V and J are TRBV5-1 and TRBJ1-1; D may be TRBD1 (5 bases). Germline V gene data show CDR1 as SGHRS and CDR2 as YFSETQ. Trimming took 4 bases from V and 10 from J, leaving 29 bases between them. This CDR3 has 17 residues. CDR3 DNA: TGCGCCAGCAGCCAGTCCGGGACTGCCTATCGCCGAGAAGGAGCTTTCTTT. Its translation: CASSQSGTAYRREGAFF.

This clonotype has at least ten counts. The chain couples TRBV29-1 to TRBJ2-1, with 9 positions matching TRBD2. This CDR3 is built from 17 residues. CDR1 is SQVTM, CDR2 ANQGSEA, per germline. The junction had 7 bases not matched to a gene; V was cut back by 1 base and J by 0 bases. For the CDR3, the DNA is TGCAGCGTTGAAGGGGGAACTAGCGGGTCCTCCTACAATGAGCAGTTCTTC. It specifies CSVEGGTSGSSYNEQFF.

This clonotype was found a few times. The chain uses TRBV29-1 and TRBJ1-2; weak D call: TRBD1 (5 bases). The CDR3 is 13 amino acids. Trimming took 2 bases from V and 3 from J, leaving 10 bases between them. From germline, CDR1 is SQVTM and CDR2 ANQGSEA. Here the CDR3 reads CSVERGRYYGYTF. The CDR3 DNA sequence: TGCAGCGTTGAAAGGGGCAGGTACTATGGCTACACCTTC.

For the CDR3, the DNA is TGCAGTGCTGGGGGACTAGCGGGGGGGCCGACCTACGAGCAGTACTTC. It is translated as CSAGGLAGGPTYEQYF. This chain connects TRBV20-1 to TRBJ2-7; TRBD2 agrees at 16 bases. The CDR3 is 16 residues long. The germline CDR1 and CDR2 sequences are DFQATT and SNEGSKA (reference sequence). V was clipped by 5 bases and J by 2 bases; unmatched bases: 6.

Of note for this clonotype: Being one base from a much bigger clone, this may be a read error. The chain recombines TRBV6-2 or TRBV6-3 with TRBJ2-7; 13 bases agree with TRBD2. The germline CDR1 and CDR2 sequences are MNHEY and SVGEGT. This CDR3 spans 15 amino acids. The CDR3 loop reads CVSTYRLAGGYEQYF. The CDR3 bases are TGTGTCAGCACTTATCGACTAGCGGGGGGCTACGAGCAGTACTTC.

This clonotype was detected ten times or more. The chain combines TRBV11-2 with TRBJ2-7, with TRBD2 as a possible D gene (6 bases). CDR3 size: 16 residues. Trimming took off 2 bases at V and 0 bases at J, with 14 bases between the two ends. Germline assignment: CDR1 SGHAT and CDR2 FQNNGV. CDR3 nucleotide sequence: TGTGCCAGCAGCTTAACCCCTGGGACTCCCTCCTACGAGCAGTACTTC. This translates into CASSLTPGTPSYEQYF.

This clonotype was observed a few times. The chain employs TRBV7-9 and TRBJ2-7; a possible D gene is TRBD1 (5 bases). This CDR3 has 11 amino acids. CDR1 is SEHNR, CDR2 FQNEAQ, per germline (reference sequence). Between the trimmed V and J ends, which lost 5 bases and 10 bases, there was a span of 12 bases. The DNA for the CDR3 is TGTGCCAGCAGCCTTAAGGGGCCTCAGTACTTC. Protein: CASSLKGPQYF.

This sequence joins TRBV20-1 and TRBJ2-1, with 9 positions matching TRBD2. V lost 3 bases to trimming and J lost 8 bases; unmatched junction nucleotides: 11. Germline V CDR1 and CDR2: DFQATT, SNEGSKA (reference sequence). The CDR3 spans 15 residues. CDR3 residues: CSASRAGGPDYEQFF. CDR3 nucleotides: TGCAGTGCTAGTAGGGCGGGGGGGCCGGACTATGAGCAGTTCTTC.

This clonotype was detected ten times or more. The chain carries TRBV2 and TRBJ2-3; no clear D. Per the germline V gene, CDR1 is SNHLY and CDR2 is FYNNEI. V gave up 7 bases and J gave up 0 bases, with 5 bases separating them. This CDR3 spans 12 amino acids. The CDR3: CASTPSTDTQYF. The CDR3 DNA reads TGTGCCAGCACGCCAAGCACAGATACGCAGTATTTT.

The CDR3 loop is CASSEPASTSDQETQYF. CDR3 DNA: TGTGCCAGCAGTGAACCGGCCTCGACTAGCGACCAAGAGACCCAGTACTTC. The V gene is TRBV2, the J gene TRBJ2-5; 8 positions agree with TRBD2. CDR3 length: 17 residues. Trimming removed 2 bases from V and 0 bases from J; junction bases left unmatched: 8. Germline V gene data show CDR1 as SNHLY and CDR2 as FYNNEI.

The genes are TRBV28 and TRBJ2-5; 8 bases are shared with TRBD2. V shed 5 bases, J shed 4 bases, and the junction held 9 bases outside the gene matches. CDR3 length equals 15 residues. Germline V CDR1 and CDR2: MDHEN, SYDVKM. CDR3 sequence: CASSLLGGATETQYF. CDR3 DNA: TGTGCCAGCAGTCTTCTCGGGGGGGCCACAGAGACCCAGTACTTC.

This clonotype was observed a few times. The chain joins TRBV5-1 to TRBJ1-1, with D perhaps matching TRBD1 (6 bases). CDR3 length equals 13 residues. V shed 1 base and J shed 5 bases, with 9 bases lying between them. Germline CDR1 is SGHRS and CDR2 is YFSETQ. The CDR3 DNA is TGCGCCAGCAGCTTGATGCAGGGGACTGAAGCTTTCTTT. This codes for CASSLMQGTEAFF.

This clonotype was detected many times. This rearrangement joins TRBV9 to TRBJ2-1; maybe TRBD1 (5 bases). Germline V CDR1 and CDR2: SGDLS, YYNGEE. With 0 bases removed from V and 2 bases from J, the gap between germline ends came to 9 bases. This CDR3 has 15 amino acids. In DNA, the CDR3 is TGTGCCAGCAGCGTAGGGCAGGGTCCCTACAATGAGCAGTTCTTC. Protein product: CASSVGQGPYNEQFF. The entire variable domain, with the rest obtained from reference TRBV9 and TRBJ2-1, is as follows: DSGVTQTPKHLITATGQRVTLRCSPRSGDLSVYWYQQSLDQGLQFLIQYYNGEERAKGNILERFSAQQFPDLHSELNLSSLELGDSALYFCASSVGQGPYNEQFFGPGTRLTVL.

This clonotype turned up a few times. In nucleotides, the CDR3 is TGCAGTGCTAACTTAGCGGGAGGGAGCTCCTACAATGAGCAGTTCTTC. It is translated as CSANLAGGSSYNEQFF. The chain joins TRBV20-1 to TRBJ2-1; 11 nucleotides agree with TRBD2. This CDR3 is 16 amino acids long. Per the germline V gene, CDR1 is DFQATT and CDR2 is SNEGSKA (reference sequence). V lost 4 bases and J lost 0; bases outside the gene matches: 5.

V and J are TRBV20-1 and TRBJ2-4; the D gene is possibly TRBD1 (6 bases). The better agreement between TRBJ2-7 and the DNA end casts doubt on the J call. The CDR3 contains 16 residues. Germline-derived CDR1 and CDR2 are DFQATT and SNEGSKA (reference sequence). In DNA form, the CDR3 reads TGCAGTGCTAGAGCTCCAGGGGCTGCTATCCCCTACGAGCAGTACTTC. This encodes CSARAPGAAIPYEQYF.

This clonotype has only a few counts. The V gene is TRBV15, the J gene TRBJ2-3, with D perhaps TRBD2 (6 bases). Germline V gene lookup returns CDR1 LNHNV and CDR2 YYDKDF (reference sequence). The CDR3 consists of 12 residues. The V end was cut by 8 bases, the J end by 2 bases, with 8 bases between. The CDR3 region has the DNA TGTGCCACCGGGACTTACACAGATACGCAGTATTTT. Translated: CATGTYTDTQYF. Full variable domain (rest looked up from reference TRBV15 and TRBJ2-3): DAMVIQNPRYQVTQFGKPVTLSCSQTLNHNVMYWYQQKSSQAPKLLFHYYDKDFNNEADTPDNFQSRRPNTSFCFLDIRSPGLGDTAMYLCATGTYTDTQYFGPGTRLTVL.

Only a few counts were recorded for this clonotype. This chain uses TRBV29-1 with TRBJ2-5; no firm D call. Germline CDR1 and CDR2: SQVTM and ANQGSEA. CDR3 length: 15 residues. V lost 0 bases to trimming and J lost 2 bases, with 13 bases between them. The CDR3 DNA sequence: TGCAGCGTTGAAGATCCAGACTCCCATCAAGAGACCCAGTACTTC. Translation gives CSVEDPDSHQETQYF.

The V and J genes are TRBV7-2 and TRBJ2-3; TRBD2 aligns across 8 bases. The germline gives CDR1 SGHTA, CDR2 FQGNSA. After removal of 2 bases from V and 0 bases from J, the junction contained 7 bases not matched to a gene. The CDR3 runs 17 residues. The CDR3 here is CASSLTASGSSTDTQYF. CDR3 DNA: TGTGCCAGCAGCTTAACGGCCAGCGGGAGCAGCACAGATACGCAGTATTTT.

This clonotype has more than one count but fewer than ten. V is TRBV7-2 and J is TRBJ2-7; possibly TRBD1 for D (6 bases). Germline lookup yields CDR1 SGHTA and CDR2 FQGNSA. The CDR3 is 15 amino acids. The V and J ends lost 5 bases and 10 bases respectively, with 24 bases between them. The CDR3 spells CASSPTGTTTKSQYF. In DNA, the CDR3 is TGTGCCAGCAGCCCGACCGGGACAACCACTAAGAGCCAGTACTTC.

This clonotype was seen repeatedly, ten times or more. J is TRBJ2-7 and V is TRBV27; a possible D gene is TRBD2 (7 bases). The germline gives CDR1 MNHEY, CDR2 SMNVEV (reference sequence). Trimming shortened V by 3 bases and J by 7 bases, and 13 bases separated the two germline ends. The CDR3 covers 13 residues. CDR3 in amino acids: CASSLGGRREQYF. The CDR3 coding sequence is TGTGCCAGCAGTTTGGGGGGGCGCAGGGAGCAGTACTTC.

The CDR3 bases are TGTGCCAGCAGGCCAGGGACTAGCTTCGACGAGCAGTACTTC. The encoded protein is CASRPGTSFDEQYF. The rearrangement links TRBV7-9 to TRBJ2-7, with TRBD2 matching 9 bases. CDR1 and CDR2 from the germline V gene are SEHNR and FQNEAQ (reference sequence). The CDR3 length is 14 residues. The ends lost 6 bases at V and 5 bases at J; junction bases unmatched: 8.

V and J are TRBV5-1 and TRBJ1-5; TRBD1 is a possible D gene (6 bases). Between the trimmed V and J ends, which lost 2 bases and 5 bases, there was a span of 14 bases. This CDR3 has 15 amino acids. Germline CDR1 SGHRS, CDR2 YFSETQ. CDR3 protein: CASSFPPGAYQPQHF. The DNA of the CDR3 is TGCGCCAGCAGCTTCCCGCCGGGGGCCTATCAGCCCCAGCATTTT.

The gene calls are TRBV20-1 and TRBJ2-1; the match to TRBD2 covers 8 bases. Germline trimming cut 4 bases from V and 0 bases from J; bases unmatched to any gene: 14. CDR1 and CDR2 (germline): DFQATT, SNEGSKA (reference sequence). The CDR3 totals 18 residues. Written as DNA, the CDR3 is TGCAGTGCTAACCCCCGCTACAGCGGGAGATTCTCCTACAATGAGCAGTTCTTC. This translates into CSANPRYSGRFSYNEQFF.

This clonotype appeared a few times. The genes are TRBV7-2 and TRBJ2-7, with 7 bases lining up with TRBD2. Germline CDR1 reads SGHTA; CDR2 reads FQGNSA. The CDR3 loop spans 13 amino acids. CDR3 sequence: CANSSGGSYEQYF. The CDR3 nucleotides are TGTGCTAACAGCTCCGGGGGGTCCTACGAGCAGTACTTC.

This clonotype turned up a few times. The chain employs TRBV28 and TRBJ1-5; tentatively, D is TRBD1 (6 bases). V lost 3 bases to trimming and J lost 7 bases, with 13 bases between them. The CDR3 totals 14 residues. Per the germline V gene, CDR1 is MDHEN and CDR2 is SYDVKM. CDR3 in DNA: TGTGCCAGCAGTTTCGAGGGCACAGGGCAGCCCCAGCATTTT. Translation gives CASSFEGTGQPQHF. Full variable domain (rest looked up from reference TRBV28 and TRBJ1-5): DVKVTQSSRYLVKRTGEKVFLECVQDMDHENMFWYRQDPGLGLRLIYFSYDVKMKEKGDIPEGYSVSREKKERFSLILESASTNQTSMYLCASSFEGTGQPQHFGDGTRLSIL.